The rows below give T cell receptor beta chains drawn from one sample of a study of cytomegalovirus exposure and HLA in healthy donors. The assay was immunoSEQ multiplex PCR, and TCRdb's table has in-frame clones only and misses some. In the table there are 180,000 or so clones, around 80% of which are singletons. The sequenced sample consisted of PBMCs. All receptors derive from a woman aged 25-40 years in good health and CMV-seropositive. The CDR3 runs from the conserved cysteine through the conserved F or W. A D gene is named only where the DNA matches it firmly. Not every row has a clone size; where given, it reads once, few, many or a size class.

clone size: few
J gene: TRBJ2-5
D gene: TRBD1
V gene: TRBV11-2
CDR3 DNA: TGTGCCAGCAGAGGACAGGGGCGAGAGACCCAGTACTTC
CDR3 protein: CASRGQGRETQYF

clone size: .
J gene: TRBJ2-2
D gene: .
V gene: TRBV6-1
CDR3 DNA: TGTGCCAGTGTGGAGATAAACACCGGGGAGCTGTTTTTT
CDR3 protein: CASVEINTGELFF

clone size: .
J gene: TRBJ2-5
D gene: TRBD2
V gene: TRBV5-1
CDR3 DNA: TGCGCCAGCAGCCCGGAACTAGCGGGGGGCCGGGAGACCCAGTACTTC
CDR3 protein: CASSPELAGGRETQYF

clone size: .
J gene: TRBJ1-4
D gene: .
V gene: TRBV27
CDR3 DNA: TGTGCCAGCAGTTCCCGCGGCCAAAACCTCAATGAAAAACTGTTTTTT
CDR3 protein: CASSSRGQNLNEKLFF

clone size: .
J gene: TRBJ2-2
D gene: .
V gene: TRBV6-5
CDR3 DNA: TGTGCCAGCAATAGGGAACAGGGTTACACCGGGGAGCTGTTTTTT
CDR3 protein: CASNREQGYTGELFF

clone size: once
J gene: TRBJ1-6
D gene: .
V gene: TRBV19
CDR3 DNA: TGTGCCAGTCAACAGGGTGGCTATAATTCACCCCTCCACTTT
CDR3 protein: CASQQGGYNSPLHF

clone size: .
J gene: TRBJ1-5
D gene: .
V gene: TRBV6-5
CDR3 DNA: TGTGCCAGCAGTTCTGTGTCAGGGCCTATTAATCAGCCCCAGCATTTT
CDR3 protein: CASSSVSGPINQPQHF

clone size: .
J gene: TRBJ1-6
D gene: .
V gene: TRBV30
CDR3 DNA: TGTGCCTGGAGCCCCCGGGATAATTCACCCCTCCACTTT
CDR3 protein: CAWSPRDNSPLHF

clone size: .
J gene: TRBJ2-2
D gene: TRBD1
V gene: TRBV5-1
CDR3 DNA: TGCGCCAGCAGACCAGGACAGGGGGCGCGAACCGGGGAGCTGTTTTTT
CDR3 protein: CASRPGQGARTGELFF

clone size: once
J gene: TRBJ2-3
D gene: .
V gene: TRBV27
CDR3 DNA: TGTGCCAGCAGTTTATCGCGGGTGTCTAGCACAGATACGCAGTATTTT
CDR3 protein: CASSLSRVSSTDTQYF

clone size: few
J gene: TRBJ1-2
D gene: .
V gene: TRBV5-1
CDR3 DNA: TGCGCCAGCAGCTTGGACAGTGGCTATGGCTACACCTTC
CDR3 protein: CASSLDSGYGYTF

clone size: .
J gene: TRBJ2-5
D gene: .
V gene: TRBV7-3
CDR3 DNA: TGTGCCAGCAGCTTAACGGGGGGTCAAGAGACCCAGTACTTC
CDR3 protein: CASSLTGGQETQYF

clone size: few
J gene: TRBJ2-1
D gene: .
V gene: TRBV5-1
CDR3 DNA: TGCGCCAGCAGCCCTCGGAGGGGGGGTTACAATGAGCAGTTCTTC
CDR3 protein: CASSPRRGGYNEQFF

clone size: few
J gene: TRBJ2-5
D gene: .
V gene: TRBV10-2
CDR3 DNA: TGCGCCAGCAGTGAGTCCCCTCAAGAGACCCAGTACTTC
CDR3 protein: CASSESPQETQYF

clone size: .
J gene: TRBJ2-1
D gene: .
V gene: TRBV20-1
CDR3 DNA: TGCAGTGCTCCACGGAGTCATGAGCAGTTCTTC
CDR3 protein: CSAPRSHEQFF

clone size: once
J gene: TRBJ2-7
D gene: .
V gene: TRBV9
CDR3 DNA: TGTGCCAGCAGCGACCGGGACAACTCCTACGAGCAGTACTTC
CDR3 protein: CASSDRDNSYEQYF

clone size: .
J gene: TRBJ1-2
D gene: TRBD1
V gene: TRBV6-5
CDR3 DNA: TGTGCCAGCAGTTACTCGGGGGACAGGGGCTATGGCTACACCTTC
CDR3 protein: CASSYSGDRGYGYTF

clone size: .
J gene: TRBJ1-3
D gene: TRBD1
V gene: TRBV6-5
CDR3 DNA: TGTGCCAGCAGTCCAGACAGGGGAGGTGGAAACACCATATATTTT
CDR3 protein: CASSPDRGGGNTIYF

clone size: once
J gene: TRBJ1-2
D gene: TRBD1
V gene: TRBV6-6
CDR3 DNA: TGTGCCAGCCTTAGGGGGCAGGAGGGCTACACCTTC
CDR3 protein: CASLRGQEGYTF

clone size: .
J gene: TRBJ1-2
D gene: .
V gene: TRBV4-3
CDR3 DNA: TGCGCCAGCAGCCAAGAACGAGGGCTAGGGATAGGCTACACCTTC
CDR3 protein: CASSQERGLGIGYTF

clone size: .
J gene: TRBJ1-6
D gene: TRBD1
V gene: TRBV9
CDR3 DNA: TGTGCCAGCAGCCTAAGACAGGGGCAGAATTCACCCCTCCACTTT
CDR3 protein: CASSLRQGQNSPLHF

clone size: few
J gene: TRBJ2-3
D gene: .
V gene: TRBV10-3
CDR3 DNA: TGTGCCATCAGTGAGCAAGCGGTCGCGACAGATACGCAGTATTTT
CDR3 protein: CAISEQAVATDTQYF

clone size: .
J gene: TRBJ2-4
D gene: .
V gene: TRBV7-9
CDR3 DNA: TGTGCCAGCAGCCAATTAGAGAGCCTAGCCAAAAACATTCAGTACTTC
CDR3 protein: CASSQLESLAKNIQYF

clone size: .
J gene: TRBJ2-6
D gene: TRBD2
V gene: TRBV19
CDR3 DNA: TGTGCCAGTAGTATCTCGGGGGGGCTAGGGGCCAACGTCCTGACTTTC
CDR3 protein: CASSISGGLGANVLTF

clone size: .
J gene: TRBJ1-6
D gene: .
V gene: TRBV5-6
CDR3 DNA: TGTGCCAGCAGCTTGATAAGGGGTCCCTATAATTCACCCCTCCACTTT
CDR3 protein: CASSLIRGPYNSPLHF

clone size: few
J gene: TRBJ2-1
D gene: .
V gene: TRBV5-4
CDR3 DNA: TGTGCCAGCAGCCCGGGGGGCCCGGACAATGAGCAGTTCTTC
CDR3 protein: CASSPGGPDNEQFF

clone size: .
J gene: TRBJ2-7
D gene: .
V gene: TRBV11-3
CDR3 DNA: TGTGCCAGCAGCCCCCCGCCCGGCTACGAGCAGTACTTC
CDR3 protein: CASSPPPGYEQYF

clone size: .
J gene: TRBJ1-3
D gene: .
V gene: TRBV7-2
CDR3 DNA: TGTGCCAGCAGCTTAGAACCAGTGGGAAACACCATATATTTT
CDR3 protein: CASSLEPVGNTIYF

clone size: .
J gene: TRBJ2-7
D gene: TRBD2
V gene: TRBV5-1
CDR3 DNA: TGCGCCAGCAGCTTGGACAGCGGGGGGTCCTACGAGCAGTACTTC
CDR3 protein: CASSLDSGGSYEQYF

clone size: .
J gene: TRBJ2-6
D gene: .
V gene: TRBV11-2
CDR3 DNA: TGTGCCAGCAACGCCCGGCAGGGTGCCGGGGCCAACGTCCTGACTTTC
CDR3 protein: CASNARQGAGANVLTF